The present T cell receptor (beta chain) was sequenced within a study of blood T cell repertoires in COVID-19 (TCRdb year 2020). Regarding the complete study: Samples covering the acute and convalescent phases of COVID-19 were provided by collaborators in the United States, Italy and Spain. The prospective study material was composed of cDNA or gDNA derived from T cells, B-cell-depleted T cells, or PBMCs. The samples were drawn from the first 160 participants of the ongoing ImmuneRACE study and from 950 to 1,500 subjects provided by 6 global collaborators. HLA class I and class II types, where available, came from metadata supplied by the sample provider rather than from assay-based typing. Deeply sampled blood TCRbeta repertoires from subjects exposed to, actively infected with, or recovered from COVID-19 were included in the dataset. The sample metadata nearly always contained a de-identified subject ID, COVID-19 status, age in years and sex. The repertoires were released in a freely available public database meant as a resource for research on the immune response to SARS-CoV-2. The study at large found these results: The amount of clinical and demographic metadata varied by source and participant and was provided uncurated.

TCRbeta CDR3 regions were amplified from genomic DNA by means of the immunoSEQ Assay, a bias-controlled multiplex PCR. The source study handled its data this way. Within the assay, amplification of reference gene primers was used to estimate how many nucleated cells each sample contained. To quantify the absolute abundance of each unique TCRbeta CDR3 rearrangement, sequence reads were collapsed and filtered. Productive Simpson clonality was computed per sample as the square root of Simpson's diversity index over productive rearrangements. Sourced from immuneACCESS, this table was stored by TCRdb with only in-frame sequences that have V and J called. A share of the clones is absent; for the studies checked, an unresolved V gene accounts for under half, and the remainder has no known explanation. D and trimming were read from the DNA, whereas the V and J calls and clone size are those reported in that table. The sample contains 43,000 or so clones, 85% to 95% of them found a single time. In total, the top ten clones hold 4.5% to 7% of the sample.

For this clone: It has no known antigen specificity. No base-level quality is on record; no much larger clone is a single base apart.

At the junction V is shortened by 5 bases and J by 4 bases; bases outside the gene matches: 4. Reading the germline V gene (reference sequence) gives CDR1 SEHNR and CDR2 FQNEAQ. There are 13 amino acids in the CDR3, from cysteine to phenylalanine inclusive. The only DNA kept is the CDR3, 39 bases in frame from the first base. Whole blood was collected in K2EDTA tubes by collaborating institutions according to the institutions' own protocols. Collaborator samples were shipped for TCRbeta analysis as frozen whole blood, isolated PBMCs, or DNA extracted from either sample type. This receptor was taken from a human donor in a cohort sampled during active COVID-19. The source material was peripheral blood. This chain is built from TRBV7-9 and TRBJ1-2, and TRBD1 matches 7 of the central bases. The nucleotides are TGTGCCAGCAGCCTCGGGACAGCCTATGGCTACACCTTC. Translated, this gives CASSLGTAYGYTF.